A selection of T cell receptor beta chains follows, all from one sample in a study of Ad26.COV2.S vaccination and SARS-CoV-2 variants. Repertoires were generated with immunoSEQ multiplex PCR, while TCRdb's copy carries only in-frame clones and drops some. Of under 150,000 clones listed, 75% to 90% are singletons. The material sequenced was peripheral blood, taken after recovery from COVID-19. These receptors were collected from a human donor who had recovered from COVID-19. Both conserved end residues are part of each CDR3. Each record gives: J gene, D gene, V gene, clone size, CDR3 protein, CDR3 DNA. The D gene is left open where the match is weak. The listing skips clone size in some rows; elsewhere it reads once, few, many or a size class.

j_gene: TRBJ1-2; d_gene: -; v_gene: TRBV5-1; abundance: -; CDR3aa: CASSLGQYGYTF; CDR3nt: TGCGCCAGCAGCCTAGGACAGTATGGCTACACCTTC
j_gene: TRBJ1-2; d_gene: TRBD1; v_gene: TRBV7-8; abundance: -; CDR3aa: CASSFAGTVANYGYTF; CDR3nt: TGTGCCAGCAGCTTCGCGGGGACAGTCGCTAACTATGGCTACACCTTC
j_gene: TRBJ2-7; d_gene: -; v_gene: TRBV4-3; abundance: -; CDR3aa: CASSQEQGYYEQYF; CDR3nt: TGCGCCAGCAGCCAAGAGCAGGGTTACTACGAGCAGTACTTC
j_gene: TRBJ1-2; d_gene: -; v_gene: TRBV20-1; abundance: -; CDR3aa: CSASFDGYTF; CDR3nt: TGCAGTGCTAGTTTTGATGGCTACACCTTC
j_gene: TRBJ2-7; d_gene: -; v_gene: TRBV10-1; abundance: -; CDR3aa: CASSESITSYEQYF; CDR3nt: TGCGCCAGCAGTGAGTCTATTACCTCCTACGAGCAGTACTTC
j_gene: TRBJ2-7; d_gene: TRBD1; v_gene: TRBV18; abundance: once; CDR3aa: CASSDRTGGPYEQYF; CDR3nt: TGTGCCAGCTCTGACAGGACAGGGGGCCCCTACGAGCAGTACTTC
j_gene: TRBJ1-5; d_gene: -; v_gene: TRBV12-3/TRBV12-4; abundance: -; CDR3aa: CASALNWNQPQHF; CDR3nt: TGTGCCAGCGCTCTTAATTGGAATCAGCCCCAGCATTTT
j_gene: TRBJ2-2; d_gene: -; v_gene: TRBV5-1; abundance: once; CDR3aa: CASSLARWGTGELFF; CDR3nt: TGCGCCAGCAGCTTGGCCAGGTGGGGCACCGGGGAGCTGTTTTTT
j_gene: TRBJ1-2; d_gene: -; v_gene: TRBV28; abundance: -; CDR3aa: CASSSSPPGGYTF; CDR3nt: TGTGCCAGCAGCTCTTCGCCCCCCGGGGGCTACACCTTC
j_gene: TRBJ2-3; d_gene: -; v_gene: TRBV6-5; abundance: -; CDR3aa: CASAARTSTDTQYF; CDR3nt: TGTGCCAGCGCCGCTCGAACTAGCACAGATACGCAGTATTTT
j_gene: TRBJ1-2; d_gene: TRBD1; v_gene: TRBV28; abundance: once; CDR3aa: CATQSDRGLVGYTF; CDR3nt: TGTGCCACTCAGTCGGACAGGGGGCTGGTAGGCTACACCTTC
j_gene: TRBJ2-6; d_gene: -; v_gene: TRBV6-2/TRBV6-3; abundance: -; CDR3aa: CASSYGPSGANVLTF; CDR3nt: TGTGCCAGCAGTTATGGGCCTTCGGGGGCCAACGTCCTGACTTTC
j_gene: TRBJ2-7; d_gene: -; v_gene: TRBV7-2; abundance: -; CDR3aa: CASSLPPRGGRPYEQYF; CDR3nt: TGTGCCAGCAGCTTACCCCCCCGGGGCGGGCGCCCCTACGAGCAGTACTTC
j_gene: TRBJ2-1; d_gene: -; v_gene: TRBV7-2; abundance: -; CDR3aa: CASSLDGSNEQFF; CDR3nt: TGTGCCAGCAGCTTGGACGGGAGCAATGAGCAGTTCTTC
j_gene: TRBJ1-1; d_gene: -; v_gene: TRBV4-1; abundance: -; CDR3aa: CASSPVALEIELTEAFF; CDR3nt: TGCGCCAGCAGCCCGGTGGCCCTTGAGATCGAACTTACTGAAGCTTTCTTT
j_gene: TRBJ2-7; d_gene: TRBD2; v_gene: TRBV7-2; abundance: -; CDR3aa: CASAERGSSYEQYF; CDR3nt: TGTGCCAGCGCGGAGCGGGGGTCATCCTACGAGCAGTACTTC
j_gene: TRBJ2-3; d_gene: TRBD2; v_gene: TRBV13; abundance: -; CDR3aa: CASSPELADSTDTQYF; CDR3nt: TGTGCCAGCAGCCCAGAACTAGCGGATAGCACAGATACGCAGTATTTT
j_gene: TRBJ2-7; d_gene: -; v_gene: TRBV7-9; abundance: few; CDR3aa: CASSSSSASSYEQYF; CDR3nt: TGTGCCAGCAGCTCATCTTCGGCCAGCTCCTACGAGCAGTACTTC
j_gene: TRBJ1-1; d_gene: -; v_gene: TRBV28; abundance: -; CDR3aa: CASSPDVNEAFF; CDR3nt: TGTGCCAGCAGCCCGGACGTAAATGAAGCTTTCTTT
j_gene: TRBJ2-3; d_gene: -; v_gene: TRBV30; abundance: -; CDR3aa: CAWSRGGLPTDTQYF; CDR3nt: TGTGCCTGGAGTCGGGGCGGCCTGCCAACAGATACGCAGTATTTT
j_gene: TRBJ2-1; d_gene: TRBD2; v_gene: TRBV28; abundance: once; CDR3aa: CASSPYSLAGGPVNEQFF; CDR3nt: TGTGCCAGCAGTCCGTATAGTCTAGCGGGGGGGCCGGTCAATGAGCAGTTCTTC
j_gene: TRBJ2-3; d_gene: -; v_gene: TRBV13; abundance: -; CDR3aa: CASSRDRSTDTQYF; CDR3nt: TGTGCCAGCAGCCGGGACCGCAGCACAGATACGCAGTATTTT
j_gene: TRBJ2-5; d_gene: TRBD1; v_gene: TRBV29-1; abundance: -; CDR3aa: CSVELTGTNQETQYF; CDR3nt: TGCAGCGTTGAGTTGACAGGGACAAACCAAGAGACCCAGTACTTC
j_gene: TRBJ2-2; d_gene: -; v_gene: TRBV2; abundance: -; CDR3aa: CASIKTGLLTGELFF; CDR3nt: TGTGCCAGCATCAAAACCGGGCTTCTCACCGGGGAGCTGTTTTTT
j_gene: TRBJ2-7; d_gene: -; v_gene: TRBV4-1; abundance: -; CDR3aa: CASSQDAYEQYF; CDR3nt: TGCGCCAGCAGCCAAGACGCCTACGAGCAGTACTTC
j_gene: TRBJ1-1; d_gene: -; v_gene: TRBV4-1; abundance: -; CDR3aa: CASSQPWGTDSTEAFF; CDR3nt: TGCGCCAGCAGCCAACCATGGGGCACCGATAGCACTGAAGCTTTCTTT
j_gene: TRBJ2-5; d_gene: -; v_gene: TRBV7-8; abundance: -; CDR3aa: CASSLGVETQYF; CDR3nt: TGTGCCAGCAGCTTAGGGGTAGAGACCCAGTACTTC
j_gene: TRBJ1-6; d_gene: -; v_gene: TRBV28; abundance: -; CDR3aa: CASSLGGYNSPLHF; CDR3nt: TGTGCCAGCAGTTTAGGGGGCTATAATTCACCCCTCCACTTT
j_gene: TRBJ2-1; d_gene: -; v_gene: TRBV25-1; abundance: few; CDR3aa: CASSESQQAFF; CDR3nt: TGTGCCAGCAGTGAATCCCAACAGGCGTTCTTC
j_gene: TRBJ1-2; d_gene: TRBD1; v_gene: TRBV2; abundance: -; CDR3aa: CASSDWTGLGPF; CDR3nt: TGTGCCAGCAGTGACTGGACAGGATTAGGCCCCTTC